This T cell receptor (beta chain) was sequenced during a study of blood T cell repertoires in COVID-19. This CDR3 is 14 amino acids long. Germline V CDR1 and CDR2: SEHNR, FQNEAQ (reference sequence). V was trimmed by 9 bases and J by 6 bases, leaving 20 bases between them. Clones were sequenced by immunoSEQ multiplex PCR, and TCRdb holds only the in-frame ones, with some missing. This sample yields approximately 170,000 clones, of which 80% to 90% are seen a single time; approximately 2% belongs to the top ten. The sequenced material came from peripheral blood. The TCR sequence derives from a man aged 18 to 35 who had recovered from COVID-19. The chain links TRBV7-9 to TRBJ1-1; possible D gene TRBD1, 6 bases. Written as DNA, the CDR3 is TGTGCCAGTCGGGGGGCCCAAGGGCGTCCTGAAGCTTTCTTT. It translates to CASRGAQGRPEAFF.